This T cell receptor beta chain comes out of a study of shared clonotypes between healthy human individuals. Sequenced by immunoSEQ multiplex PCR; TCRdb stores in-frame clones only, minus some. In the table there are 760,000 or so clones, roughly 96% of which are singletons. Trimming removed 0 bases from V and 2 bases from J, with 12 bases in between. The germline CDR1 and CDR2 sequences are SGHRS and YFSETQ. The CDR3 spans 15 residues. The naive CD8 subset, CD45RO-negative cells positively selected for CCR7, excluded terminally differentiated effector memory CD45RA+ cells. On this clone itself: As yet, its antigen is unknown.

Whole-study results and caveats: Compared with memory subsets, naive subsets generally had larger estimated richness.

The receptor comes from a man in his thirties or forties in good health. This sequence joins TRBV5-1 and TRBJ2-7; D tentatively reads TRBD1 or TRBD2 (5 bases each). The sequencing input was naive CD8+ T cells sorted from blood. CDR3 DNA sequence: TGCGCCAGCAGCTTGGATACGGGGCTGACCTACGAGCAGTACTTC. Residues: CASSLDTGLTYEQYF.